The 29 T cell receptor beta chains listed next were all sequenced from one sample in a study of T cells after yellow fever vaccination. TCRdb analysed the 5' RACE reads with MiXCR anew, one entry per CDR3 protein. Seen here are some 250,000 distinct CDR3 sequences, approximately 3.5% observed once, and the top ten hold under 20%. The source material was PBMCs, sampled 15 days after the yellow fever booster vaccination. The receptor set was obtained from a man in his late teens or twenties who received the YFV17D yellow fever vaccine.

This clonotype was counted ten times or more. The chain has TRBV7-2 and TRBJ2-5; D is ambiguous. Trimming took off 5 bases at V and 0 bases at J, with 4 bases between the two ends. The length of the CDR3 is 12 residues. CDR1 is SGHTA and CDR2 is FQGNSA in the germline V gene. The DNA of the CDR3 is TGTGCCAGCAGCCTGTACCAAGAGACCCAGTACTTC. This encodes CASSLYQETQYF. The variable domain in full, with the rest retrieved from reference TRBV7-2 and TRBJ2-5, is GAGVSQSPSNKVTEKGKDVELRCDPISGHTALYWYRQSLGQGLEFLIYFQGNSAPDKSGLPSDRFSAERTGGSVSTLTIQRTQQEDSAVYLCASSLYQETQYFGPGTRLLVL.

This clonotype was seen many times. The V call is TRBV6-6, the J call TRBJ1-1; D perhaps matches TRBD1 (5 bases). Germline V gene data show CDR1 as MNHNY and CDR2 as SVGAGI (reference sequence). CDR3 size: 16 residues. V was pared by 6 bases and J by 10 bases, with 27 bases between. The CDR3 DNA reads as TGTGCCAGCAGCTTCCCGGGGGTTGGGACCTTTAGGGGAGCTTTCTTT. As protein: CASSFPGVGTFRGAFF.

The table lists this clonotype with many counts. The rearrangement joins TRBV29-1 to TRBJ2-2; 7 bases are a match to TRBD1. Trimming removed 0 bases from V and 1 base from J; junction bases left unmatched: 5. Germline lookup yields CDR1 SQVTM and CDR2 ANQGSEA. CDR3 length: 16 residues. CDR3 DNA: TGCAGCGTTGAAGATCCCAGGACAGGGAACACCGGGGAGCTGTTTTTT. Amino acids: CSVEDPRTGNTGELFF.

This clonotype was detected many times. The chain is built from TRBV7-8 and TRBJ2-7, with 10 bases matching TRBD2. This CDR3 is 14 amino acids long. V lost 5 bases, J lost 3 bases, and 4 bases stayed unmatched. Germline CDR1 is SGHVS and CDR2 is FQNEAQ. The CDR3: CASSSSGGLYEQYF. CDR3 DNA sequence: TGTGCCAGCAGCAGTAGCGGGGGGCTCTACGAGCAGTACTTC.

Ten or more counts support this clonotype. The chain recombines TRBV4-3 with TRBJ2-3; D is ambiguous. The V and J ends lost 2 bases and 1 base respectively, with 13 bases between them. The CDR3 consists of 16 residues. CDR1 and CDR2 from the germline V gene are LGHNA and YSLEER. The CDR3 reads CASSQSMAPGTDTQYF. The CDR3, as DNA: TGCGCCAGCAGCCAATCCATGGCCCCGGGCACAGATACGCAGTATTTT.

This clonotype was observed many times. The chain is built from TRBV7-2 and TRBJ1-5, with D unclear. Germline V gene sequence: CDR1 SGHTA, CDR2 FQGNSA. V was clipped by 1 base and J by 0 bases, with 7 bases between them. CDR3 size: 15 residues. The CDR3 loop is CASSLGLYSNQPQHF. The DNA of the CDR3 is TGTGCCAGCAGCTTAGGGCTATATAGCAATCAGCCCCAGCATTTT.

Ten or more counts support this clonotype. This sequence joins TRBV5-4 and TRBJ2-3; TRBD2 matches at 13 bases. CDR1 is SGHNT, CDR2 YYREEE, per germline (reference sequence). The CDR3 runs to 16 residues. V dropped 4 bases and J dropped 5; count of bases not matched to a gene: 7. DNA for the CDR3: TGTGCCAGCAGCCAATACCGACTAGCGGGGGGAGATACGCAGTATTTT. This translates into CASSQYRLAGGDTQYF.

This clonotype is categorized as medium-sized (0.01 to 0.1%). V and J are TRBV7-8 and TRBJ1-2; possibly TRBD1 for D (5 bases). Germline assignment: CDR1 SGHVS and CDR2 FQNEAQ. V dropped 5 bases and J dropped 0 bases, with 16 bases sitting between them. The CDR3 covers 16 residues. CDR3 nucleotides: TGTGCCAGCAGCCTCGGACAAGCCTGGGCTAACTATGGCTACACCTTC. This encodes CASSLGQAWANYGYTF.

This clonotype has at least ten counts. The J gene is TRBJ2-3, the V gene TRBV5-5; D is uncertain. V was cut by 0 bases and J by 0 bases, with 5 bases left in between. The CDR3 covers 14 residues. Germline assignment: CDR1 SGHKS and CDR2 YYEKEE (reference sequence). The chain's CDR3 is CASSLVKSTDTQYF. CDR3 coding DNA: TGTGCCAGCAGCTTGGTGAAGAGCACAGATACGCAGTATTTT.

Ten or more counts support this clonotype. The chain uses TRBV7-2 and TRBJ2-4; 11 bases agree with TRBD2. The J segment lost 9 bases and the V segment lost 4 bases, leaving 14 bases of the junction unmatched. Germline V gene lookup returns CDR1 SGHTA and CDR2 FQGNSA. This CDR3 is built from 17 residues. CDR3 bases: TGTGCCAGCAGCTCACTAGGTCTAGCGGGGGGAAGTAGCATTCAGTACTTC. The encoded protein is CASSSLGLAGGSSIQYF.

This clonotype was seen ten or more times. This sequence joins TRBV6-2 or TRBV6-3 and TRBJ1-1; 7 bases agree with TRBD1. CDR3 length: 15 residues. Germline V CDR1 and CDR2: MNHEY, SVGEGT. The V and J ends lost 2 bases and 1 base, in that order; junction bases with no gene match: 4. CDR3 residues: CASSYTGTANTEAFF. Written as DNA, the CDR3 is TGTGCCAGCAGTTACACGGGGACAGCGAACACTGAAGCTTTCTTT.

This clonotype occurred many times. The rearrangement joins TRBV5-1 to TRBJ1-5; D uncertain. V lost 5 bases, J lost 0 bases, and 18 bases lay in between. Germline-derived CDR1 and CDR2 are SGHRS and YFSETQ. The CDR3 extends over 17 amino acids. This CDR3 is CASRFRGGHLSNQPQHF. CDR3 sequence (DNA): TGCGCCAGCAGATTCCGGGGAGGGCACCTTAGCAATCAGCCCCAGCATTTT.

This clonotype was counted at least ten times. A junction end diverges from the germline sequence, so it may reflect a read error. The chain combines TRBV7-7 with TRBJ2-5; no clear D gene. This CDR3 is 14 amino acids long. Looked up from germline, CDR1 is SSHAT and CDR2 is FNYEAQ (reference sequence). CDR3 sequence (DNA): TGTGCTAGCAGCTTTGGCCCCAAACAAGAGACCCAGTACTTC. Translated: CASSFGPKQETQYF.

This clonotype was counted once. V and J are TRBV7-2 and TRBJ2-1; D is unresolved. This CDR3 comprises 17 residues. The V end lost 3 bases, the J end lost 3 bases, and 18 bases lay between the germline ends. From germline, CDR1 is SGHTA and CDR2 FQGNSA. This CDR3 is CASSFQVGGRNYNEQFF. CDR3 nucleotides: TGTGCCAGCAGCTTCCAAGTAGGCGGACGAAACTACAATGAGCAGTTCTTC.

This clonotype has a count of ten or more. The V call is TRBV6-6, the J call TRBJ2-4; the D gene is possibly TRBD1 (5 bases). Trimming cost V 5 bases and J 1 base, with 12 bases left between them. The germline V gene encodes CDR1 MNHNY and CDR2 SVGAGI (reference sequence). The CDR3 has 15 amino acids. The CDR3 DNA follows: TGTGCCAGCAGTCTTAGGGGTGCGGCCAAAAACATTCAGTACTTC. This codes for CASSLRGAAKNIQYF.

This clonotype was seen at least ten times. The chain recombines TRBV18 with TRBJ2-1; D not certain. Germline V gene data show CDR1 as KGHSH and CDR2 as LQKENI. V lost 2 bases, J lost 6 bases, and 5 bases lay in between. This CDR3 comprises 12 residues. The CDR3 bases are TGTGCCAGCTCACCATACAGCAATGAGCAGTTCTTC. It translates to CASSPYSNEQFF. Full variable domain (rest looked up from reference TRBV18 and TRBJ2-1): NAGVMQNPRHLVRRRGQEARLRCSPMKGHSHVYWYRQLPEEGLKFMVYLQKENIIDESGMPKERFSAEFPKEGPSILRIQQVVRGDSAAYFCASSPYSNEQFFGPGTRLTVL.

The gene calls are TRBV25-1 and TRBJ1-2, with a tentative D call TRBD1 (6 bases). Between the trimmed V and J ends, which lost 5 bases and 2 bases, there was a span of 15 bases. CDR1 is MGHDK and CDR2 is SYGVNS in the germline V gene. This CDR3 region has 15 residues. The CDR3 DNA reads TGTGCCAGCAGTTTTACAGGGATAGGGAACTATGGCTACACCTTC. It codes for CASSFTGIGNYGYTF.

This clonotype showed up many times. The chain employs TRBV29-1 and TRBJ2-7; 7 nucleotides line up with TRBD1. V lost 5 bases to trimming and J lost 4 bases; unmatched junction nucleotides: 8. From germline, CDR1 is SQVTM and CDR2 ANQGSEA. The CDR3 is made up of 13 amino acids. The chain's CDR3 is CSVCWKGAYEQYF. In DNA, the CDR3 is TGCAGCGTTTGTTGGAAGGGGGCATACGAGCAGTACTTC.

A few counts support this clonotype. The V call is TRBV12-3 or TRBV12-4, the J call TRBJ2-7; D is possibly TRBD2 (6 bases). Trimming took 2 bases from V and 1 from J, leaving 9 bases between them. The CDR3 loop spans 14 amino acids. CDR3 sequence reads: CASSLSGGSYEQYF. The CDR3, as DNA: TGTGCCAGCAGTTTATCCGGGGGTTCCTACGAGCAGTACTTC.

In this sample, this clonotype turned up many times. The rearrangement links TRBV15 to TRBJ1-1; 8 positions agree with TRBD1. V was clipped by 3 bases and J by 5 bases; unmatched bases: 2. The germline CDR1 and CDR2 sequences are LNHNV and YYDKDF (reference sequence). The CDR3 length is 13 residues. This chain's CDR3 is CATSRDRVTEAFF. The CDR3 DNA follows: TGTGCCACCAGCAGGGACAGGGTAACTGAAGCTTTCTTT.

At least ten counts were recorded for this clonotype. This chain joins TRBV15 and TRBJ1-2, with D maybe TRBD1 (6 bases). Trimming cost V 4 bases and J 4 bases, with 13 bases left between them. The CDR3 contains 14 residues. The germline V gene has CDR1 LNHNV and CDR2 YYDKDF (reference sequence). CDR3 nucleotides: TGTGCCACCAGCATGTACAGGGCGACCTATGGCTACACCTTC. It specifies CATSMYRATYGYTF.

This clonotype was seen at least ten times. The genes are TRBV29-1 and TRBJ1-1, with 8 bases lining up with TRBD1. CDR1 is SQVTM, CDR2 ANQGSEA, per germline. The ends lost 6 bases at V and 4 bases at J; junction bases unmatched: 13. The CDR3 is made up of 15 amino acids. The CDR3 sequence: CSVHPLQQGGTEAFF. The CDR3 DNA is TGCAGCGTGCATCCGCTTCAACAGGGGGGCACTGAAGCTTTCTTT. Full variable domain (outside the CDR3, taken from reference TRBV29-1 and TRBJ1-1): SAVISQKPSRDICQRGTSLTIQCQVDSQVTMMFWYRQQPGQSLTLIATANQGSEATYESGFVIDKFPISRPNLTFSTLTVSNMSPEDSSIYLCSVHPLQQGGTEAFFGQGTRLTVV.

This clonotype was counted many times. This chain uses TRBV5-5 with TRBJ2-2; 9 bases match TRBD1. CDR1 and CDR2 from the germline V gene are SGHKS and YYEKEE (reference sequence). The V segment lost 3 bases and the J segment 6 bases; nucleotides outside the gene matches: 6. The CDR3 contains 15 residues. This CDR3 reads CASSWTGAGAGELFF. In DNA form, the CDR3 reads TGTGCCAGCAGCTGGACAGGGGCGGGCGCCGGGGAGCTGTTTTTT.

This clonotype was recorded many times. The genes are TRBV5-6 and TRBJ2-7, with D unresolved. Germline lookup yields CDR1 SGHDT and CDR2 YYEEEE. V was trimmed by 0 bases and J by 3 bases, leaving 7 bases between them. CDR3 length: 13 amino acids. CDR3 coding DNA: TGTGCCAGCAGCTTGGGACTTGACTACGAGCAGTACGTC. As protein: CASSLGLDYEQYV.

This clonotype was recorded at least ten times. This chain uses TRBV3-1 with TRBJ2-7; D may match TRBD1 or TRBD2 (5 bases each). Germline V gives CDR1 LGHDT, CDR2 YNNKEL (reference sequence). This CDR3 region has 11 residues. The V and J ends lost 3 bases and 11 bases respectively, with 11 bases between them. This CDR3 reads CASSQGTYEYF. In DNA, the CDR3 is TGTGCCAGCAGCCAGGGGACCTACGAGTACTTC.

This chain uses TRBV4-1 with TRBJ1-5; D remains ambiguous. The germline V gene has CDR1 MGHRA and CDR2 YSYEKL. V lost 6 bases and J lost 0, with 9 bases in between. This CDR3 has 14 residues. CDR3 coding DNA: TGCGCCAGCAGTCGTCTTCCTAGCAATCAGCCCCAGCATTTT. Amino acids: CASSRLPSNQPQHF.

In this sample, this clonotype turned up many times. V and J are TRBV7-2 and TRBJ2-3, with D unresolved. In germline, CDR1 is SGHTA, CDR2 FQGNSA. The V end lost 0 bases, the J end lost 4 bases, and 8 bases lay between the germline ends. This CDR3 comprises 14 residues. CDR3 loop: CASSLAQAADTQYF. CDR3 bases: TGTGCCAGCAGCTTAGCGCAAGCAGCAGATACGCAGTATTTT.

As regards this clonotype: It may be a read error: a sequence one base away is much more abundant. The rearrangement joins TRBV6-5 to TRBJ2-3, with TRBD2 as a possible D gene (5 bases). CDR3 length: 14 amino acids. V lost 6 bases to trimming and J lost 4 bases, with 14 bases between them. Germline assignment: CDR1 MNHEY and CDR2 SVGAGI. CDR3 sequence: CASREHGRADTQYF. The CDR3 DNA is TGTGCCAGCAGGGAACATGGGCGGGCAGATACGCAGTATTTT.

There are many counts of this clonotype. The CDR3 spells CASTPGGESPLHF. The CDR3 DNA follows: TGTGCCAGCACCCCAGGGGGCGAATCACCCCTCCACTTT. The chain couples TRBV12-3 or TRBV12-4 to TRBJ1-6; 8 nucleotides align to TRBD1. There are 13 residues in the CDR3. After removal of 7 bases from V and 10 bases from J, the junction contained 6 bases not matched to a gene.